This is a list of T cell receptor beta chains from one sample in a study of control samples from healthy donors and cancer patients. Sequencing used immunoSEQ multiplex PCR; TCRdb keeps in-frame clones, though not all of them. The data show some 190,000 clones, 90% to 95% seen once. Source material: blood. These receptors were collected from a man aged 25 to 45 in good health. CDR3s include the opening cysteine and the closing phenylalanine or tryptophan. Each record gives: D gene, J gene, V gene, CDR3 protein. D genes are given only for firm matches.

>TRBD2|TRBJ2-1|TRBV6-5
CASSDGGADEQFF
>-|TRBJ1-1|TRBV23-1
CASSQQGAEAFF
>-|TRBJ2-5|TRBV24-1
CATSPGHSSQETQYF
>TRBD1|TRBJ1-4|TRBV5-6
CASRTGGEEEKLFF
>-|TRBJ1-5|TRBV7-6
CASSPRRGRDQPQHF
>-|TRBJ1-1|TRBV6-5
CASSFYTGSPEAFF
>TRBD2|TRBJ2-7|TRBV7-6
CASSHYAGGLTYEQYF
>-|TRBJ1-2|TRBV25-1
CASSESNRIGYGYTF
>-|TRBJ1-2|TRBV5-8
CASSLTGTRLGYGYTF
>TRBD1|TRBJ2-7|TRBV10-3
CAIGGQTYEQYF
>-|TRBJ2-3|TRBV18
CASSPRGGKDTQYF
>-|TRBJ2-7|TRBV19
CASSPGQAGYEQYF
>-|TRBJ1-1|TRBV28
CASSLGPMNTEAFF
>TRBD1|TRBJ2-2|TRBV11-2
CASRRPGQGGTGELFF
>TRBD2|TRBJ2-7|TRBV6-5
CASRDERGASYEQYF
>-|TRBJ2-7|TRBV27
CASSPRSSYEQYF
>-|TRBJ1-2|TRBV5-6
CASSPPTGGSYGYTF
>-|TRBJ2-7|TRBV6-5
CASSPGPEYQYF
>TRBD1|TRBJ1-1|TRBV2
CASRSPGTGSEAFF
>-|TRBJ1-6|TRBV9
CASSAEGHPSNSPLHF